This TCR beta chain came from a study of cytomegalovirus exposure and HLA in healthy donors (dated by TCRdb to between 2016 and 2019). For the wider study: According to an earlier analysis of several hundred of the donors, about 179 million T cells yielded over 90 million unique TCR beta sequences and about 300 Gb of sequence data. Approximately 310 gigabases of sequencing data and tens of millions of unique TCR sequences were included in an early release covering under 650 HLA-typed donors. The genetic ancestry cluster associated with self-reported Caucasian donors included 70% to 85% of the roughly 380 genotyped donors. The study was designed to test whether signatures of past pathogen exposure could be identified by cataloging public T cell receptors. The study profiled the T cell repertoires of about 640 subjects by immunosequencing and related them to cytomegalovirus serostatus. A separate validation cohort of roughly 130 different subjects was used in addition to the roughly 670-subject first cohort. The study combined high-throughput TCR immunosequencing, statistical association of individual TCRs with disease status, and machine learning to predict cytomegalovirus infection status. To study patterns of TCR occurrence, a later analysis re-analyzed previously published TCR beta repertoires from around 700 donors and added high-resolution HLA genotyping. In the later analysis, no new phenotypic data were used to find candidate immune exposures; instead, reliance was placed on TCR beta sequences and their occurrence across donors. An earlier analysis of about 600 of the donors used high-throughput TCR beta sequencing to judge whether each TCR beta V gene segment behaved as functional or pseudogenic. Donor age, sex, ethnicity and CMV serostatus were collected together with the repertoire data. In a later genetic analysis, genome-wide SNP genotypes for about three fifths of the roughly 670 donors were used, and that subset was treated as a discovery cohort. Every repertoire in the discovery cohort had been generated on one and the same sequencing platform. Both class I and class II loci were covered by HLA typing, at four-digit resolution. The number of typed donors differed by locus: about 620-630 for A, B, C, DRB1 and DQB1; approximately 520 for DQA1; approximately 600 for DPA1; and about 450 for DPB1. Because of strong linkage in the cohort, five DR-DQ haplotypes were treated as single units for association and clustering. Among some 400 genotyped donors of the cohort, an average of approximately 240,000 unique TCR beta nucleotide sequences were sequenced per donor, roughly 20% of them non-productive.

Overall results and qualifications from the work: Linkage disequilibrium might explain the correlated functional status among segregating V segments, but an unknown experimental factor could not be excluded. According to a later analysis, most CMV-associated TCR beta chains appeared to be HLA-restricted, and the HLA associations seemed to be driven largely by CMV exposure. In a later analysis, several top co-occurrence clusters were reported to appear linked to parvovirus B19, influenza, CMV and Epstein-Barr virus. Across donors, most TCR sequences were observed very rarely, whereas some public TCRs were present in many individuals. Compared with equally common non-associated chains, HLA-associated TCR beta chains in a later analysis were more clonally expanded and had lower generation probabilities. According to the authors, the approach could potentially be generalized to other disease states and immunological phenotypes. In a later genetic analysis, fewer N-insertions in productive TCRs were reported among donors in an Asian-associated ancestry cluster than the approximately 710-donor mean. In the study, some 180 TCR beta chains were listed as associated with cytomegalovirus. The sequencing pipeline was judged likely to have produced a cluster of highly shared sequence variants as a technical artifact. The earlier analysis of approximately 540 of the donors excluded about 16 rarely observed V segments, including chromosome 9 orphons, because counts were too low. Specific HLA alleles were associated with 15,000 to 20,000 TCR beta sequences at a false discovery rate of 0.05 in a later analysis. Because the 87-base-pair reads could not distinguish some IMGT-functional V segments, including TRBV6-2 and TRBV6-3, those segments were excluded. In this cohort, only TCR beta chains were sequenced, and detectable features were limited by the absence of alpha or paired-chain data. A few of the identified cytomegalovirus-associated TCR beta chains were confirmed in vitro to be specific for cytomegalovirus antigens. In a later analysis, the rate of TCR association differed among HLA loci, with DRB1 alleles having the most associated TCRs and HLA-C alleles having the fewest. A further reported finding was that TCR beta sequences accurately predicted the HLA-A and HLA-B alleles for most subjects in the first cohort. In both the original and validation cohorts, the classifier was reported to diagnose cytomegalovirus status with high specificity and sensitivity. In an earlier analysis of a few hundred of the donors, most TCR beta V segments were observed in productive rearrangements about 87% or about 30% of the time, broadly matching IMGT annotations. Sequencing depth was assumed to be roughly uniform across donors in the presence/absence analyses, though that assumption may not hold. Assigning TCR associations to individual alleles was difficult when HLA alleles, especially DR and DQ, strongly co-occurred. HLA typing was unavailable for some donors at each locus, so association tests used only the typed subset. A later genetic analysis associated a missense DCLRE1C variant with V-gene and J-gene trimming of TCR beta chains, and an independent cohort replicated the association. For the cohort, immune exposure information was limited to CMV serostatus.

The cohort comprised more than 550 healthy bone marrow donors. At the time of sampling, all cohort members were nominally healthy, though unrecorded immune exposures were likely present. The donor was CMV seropositive and belonged to the group of 250 to 350 seropositive cohort members. A peripheral blood sample was collected from each donor, and TCR beta sequencing was performed on peripheral blood mononuclear cells. The Qiagen DNeasy Blood Extraction Kit was used to extract genomic DNA from the blood cell samples. Of note for this clone: What this receptor recognizes is not known.

To prepare the library, the immunoSEQ multiplex PCR assay was applied. For the multiplex PCR, a mixture combining 60 forward primers for TCR Vbeta segments and 13 reverse primers for TCR Jbeta segments was used. The CDR3 region of rearranged TCR beta genes was amplified from genomic DNA with a multiplex PCR assay. The Illumina HiSeq System was used to sequence the amplified TCR beta libraries as 87-base-pair reads. The published analysis was carried out like this. A later analysis tallied 75 million to 95 million unique TCR beta chains across the 640 or so repertoires, and some 12 million of those chains were shared by two or more donors. A nearest-neighbor algorithm error-corrected the raw reads and collapsed the reads into unique sequences, merging closely related sequences to remove PCR and sequencing errors. CDR3 sequences were aligned to IMGT reference sequences to assign V, D and J gene segments. Each retained sequence needed at least a six-nucleotide match to both a V gene segment and a J gene segment. A rearrangement counted as productive if the CDR3 had no stop codons and remained in frame with V and J, and every other rearrangement counted as non-productive. CDR3 was defined according to IMGT convention as the region running from the second conserved V-encoded cysteine to the conserved J-encoded phenylalanine. The earlier analysis of about 500 of the donors excluded sequences that lacked an unambiguous match to a single V gene segment. In an earlier analysis of a few hundred of the donors, V segments were called functional above 56.7% productive rearrangements and were called segregating when the between-donor standard deviation exceeded 5%. A statistical classification framework was developed to diagnose cytomegalovirus status using the catalog of TCR beta chain sequences. A later analysis assigned V and J genes by comparing TCR nucleotide sequences with IMGT/GENE-DB human TR gene sequences. In a later analysis, CDR3 sequences and most-parsimonious VDJ recombination scenarios were assigned using the TCRdist pipeline. In a later analysis, every TCR beta chain was defined by the combination of its CDR3 amino acid sequence and its V-gene family, and reads without a unique V-gene family were dropped. A later analysis removed 592 highly shared, low-generation-probability nucleotide sequences to deal with suspected cross-contamination and a sequencing artifact. In a later analysis, a clonal expansion index for each public chain was calculated from normalized within-repertoire ranks of inferred template counts. In a later analysis, generation probabilities were computed with a VDJ recombination model fitted to out-of-frame rearrangements, and the resulting probabilities were checked against IGoR. A later analysis scored TCR-TCR, TCR-HLA and TCR-CMV co-occurrence with hypergeometric tests, applying a repertoire-size bias correction to TCR pairs. A later analysis estimated false discovery rates by permuting HLA or CMV assignments 20 times. In a later analysis, co-occurring TCRs were grouped with DBSCAN, and TCRdist sequence similarity was added when clustering was performed within HLA-allele-positive subsets. For co-occurrence clustering, repertoires with fewer than 30,000 or more than 120,000 public chains were excluded, along with four to six repertoires with anomalous nucleotide sharing. TCRdb stores this immuneACCESS table with in-frame sequences only. Part of the clones is absent; in the studies checked, under half of the shortfall reflects unresolved V genes, and no reason is known for the rest. V and J calls and clone size come straight from that table; D and trimming were deduced from the DNA. The data table for this sample lists 150,000 to 200,000 clones. The ten largest clones add up to about 0.8% of the sample.

For this chain, trimming is 6 bases at the V end and 1 base at the J end, and the number of junction bases without a gene match is 7. Spanning cysteine to phenylalanine, the CDR3 consists of 15 amino acids. Only the CDR3 portion is preserved as DNA: 45 bases, with reading frame beginning at the first base. According to the germline V gene, CDR1 reads SNHLY and CDR2 reads FYNNEI. This receptor chain uses TRBV2 and TRBJ2-7; 9 bases in the middle match TRBD2. Sequencing input: PBMCs. The origin of this receptor is a woman aged 18-29 years in good health and CMV-seropositive. CDR3 reads: CASSFTAGGSYEQYF. The DNA sequence is TGTGCCAGCAGCTTCACAGCGGGGGGTTCCTACGAGCAGTACTTC.